The clone carrying this T cell receptor (beta chain) was recorded a few times. Its antigen is not identified. Study results and caveats: Tumor Tregs overlapped most with tumor, then blood, naive CD4+ cells.

The memory fraction was CD4+CD45RO+CD25- cells. After constant-region reverse-primer amplification, full-length variable regions underwent semi-nested PCR with Nested Universal Primer A. TCRdb analysed the 5' RACE reads with MiXCR anew, one entry per CDR3 protein. Seen here are 62,000 or so distinct CDR3 sequences, under 25% observed once, and the top ten hold 2.5% to 3%. The sample consisted of memory CD4+ T cells sorted from a lymph node. Subset given: memory CD4+ T cells, CD4+CD45RO+CD25-. This receptor was taken from a female donor with breast cancer.

The CDR3 loop is CASSPSGSGNEQFF. In DNA form, the CDR3 reads TGTGCCAGCAGTCCTAGCGGATCGGGCAATGAGCAGTTCTTC. This chain uses TRBV28 with TRBJ2-1; 7 bases line up with TRBD2. Germline V gene data show CDR1 as MDHEN and CDR2 as SYDVKM. With V trimmed by 5 bases and J by 6 bases, 7 bases remained unmatched. This CDR3 region has 14 residues. Full variable domain (outside the CDR3, taken from reference TRBV28 and TRBJ2-1): DVKVTQSSRYLVKRTGEKVFLECVQDMDHENMFWYRQDPGLGLRLIYFSYDVKMKEKGDIPEGYSVSREKKERFSLILESASTNQTSMYLCASSPSGSGNEQFFGPGTRLTVL.